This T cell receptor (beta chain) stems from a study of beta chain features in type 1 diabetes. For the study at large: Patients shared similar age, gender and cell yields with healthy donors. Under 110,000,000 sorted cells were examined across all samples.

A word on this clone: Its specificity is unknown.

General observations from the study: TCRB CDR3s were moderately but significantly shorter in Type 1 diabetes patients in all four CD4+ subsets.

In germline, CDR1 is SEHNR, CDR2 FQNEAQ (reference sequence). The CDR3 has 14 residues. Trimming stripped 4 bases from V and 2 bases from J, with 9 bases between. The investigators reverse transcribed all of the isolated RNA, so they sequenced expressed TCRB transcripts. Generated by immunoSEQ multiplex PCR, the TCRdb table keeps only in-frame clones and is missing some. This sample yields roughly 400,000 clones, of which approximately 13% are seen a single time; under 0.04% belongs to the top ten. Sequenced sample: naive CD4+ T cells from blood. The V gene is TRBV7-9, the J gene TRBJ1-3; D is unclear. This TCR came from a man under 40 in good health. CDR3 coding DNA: TGTGCCAGCAGCTCCGGGTTACCTGGAAACACCATATATTTT. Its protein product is CASSSGLPGNTIYF.